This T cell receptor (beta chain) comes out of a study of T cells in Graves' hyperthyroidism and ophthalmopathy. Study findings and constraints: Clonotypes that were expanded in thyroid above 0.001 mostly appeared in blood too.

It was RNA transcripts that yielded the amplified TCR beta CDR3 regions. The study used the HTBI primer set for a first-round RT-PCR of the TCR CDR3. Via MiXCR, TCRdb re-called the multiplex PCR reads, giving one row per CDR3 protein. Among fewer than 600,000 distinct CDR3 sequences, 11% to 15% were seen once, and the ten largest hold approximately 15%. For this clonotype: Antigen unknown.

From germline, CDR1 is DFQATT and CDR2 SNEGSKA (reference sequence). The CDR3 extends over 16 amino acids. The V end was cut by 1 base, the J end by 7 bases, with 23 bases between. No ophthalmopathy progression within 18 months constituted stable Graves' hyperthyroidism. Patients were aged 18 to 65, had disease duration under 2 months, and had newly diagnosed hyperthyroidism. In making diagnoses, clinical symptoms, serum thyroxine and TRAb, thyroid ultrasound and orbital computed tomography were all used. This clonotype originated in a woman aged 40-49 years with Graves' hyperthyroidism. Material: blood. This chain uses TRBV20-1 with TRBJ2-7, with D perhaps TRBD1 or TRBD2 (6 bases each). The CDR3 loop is CSARVEGVGGRWEQYF. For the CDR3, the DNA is TGCAGTGCTAGAGTTGAAGGGGTAGGGGGGCGTTGGGAGCAGTACTTC.